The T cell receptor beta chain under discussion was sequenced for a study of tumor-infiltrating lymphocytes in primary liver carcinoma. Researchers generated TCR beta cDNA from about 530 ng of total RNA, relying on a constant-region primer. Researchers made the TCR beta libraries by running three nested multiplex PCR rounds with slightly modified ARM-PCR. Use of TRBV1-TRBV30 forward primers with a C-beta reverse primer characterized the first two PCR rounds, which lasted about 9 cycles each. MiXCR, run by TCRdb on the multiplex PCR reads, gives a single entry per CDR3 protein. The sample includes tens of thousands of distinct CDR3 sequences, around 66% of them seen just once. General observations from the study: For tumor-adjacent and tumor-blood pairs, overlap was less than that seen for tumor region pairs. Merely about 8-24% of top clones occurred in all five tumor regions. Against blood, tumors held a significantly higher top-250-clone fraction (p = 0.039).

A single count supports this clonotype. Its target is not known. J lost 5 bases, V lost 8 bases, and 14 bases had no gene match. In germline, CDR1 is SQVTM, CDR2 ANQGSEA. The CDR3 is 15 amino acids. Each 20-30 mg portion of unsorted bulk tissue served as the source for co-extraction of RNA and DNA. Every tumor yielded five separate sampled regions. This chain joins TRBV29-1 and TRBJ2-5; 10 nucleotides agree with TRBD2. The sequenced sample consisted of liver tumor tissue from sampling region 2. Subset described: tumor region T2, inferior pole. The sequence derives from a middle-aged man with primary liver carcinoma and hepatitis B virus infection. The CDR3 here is CSSGGSSGSRETQYF. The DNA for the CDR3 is TGCAGCTCTGGTGGGTCTAGCGGGAGTAGGGAGACCCAGTACTTC.